This TCR beta chain originates from a study of CD4 T cells in relation to SARS-CoV-2 and coronaviruses. Study conclusions and caveats: SARS-CoV-2-driven expansion was significantly weaker in crossreactive than monoreactive clones.

Before the COVID-19 pandemic, during about 2010-2018, CD4+ T cells were taken from unexposed donors. The cells were cultured for about 10 days before CD4+ T cells were isolated. Testing used SARS-CoV-2 S/N and four cold-coronavirus spikes on unexposed-donor CD4+ T cells, cells permitting. Cultures received half-medium IL-2 refreshes on days 3 and 7. Sequencing used immunoSEQ multiplex PCR; TCRdb keeps in-frame clones, though not all of them. The table records 17,000 or so clones, 65% to 80% of them present only once. After removal of 5 bases from V and 1 base from J, the junction contained 6 bases not matched to a gene. Germline CDR1 reads KGHSH; CDR2 reads LQKENI. CDR3 length equals 16 residues. A word on this clone: Antigen: not known.

J is TRBJ2-5 and V is TRBV18, with 11 bases fitting TRBD2. Sequencing was performed on CD4+ T cells from PBMCs, cultured in vitro. This TCR came from a human donor in good health. This CDR3 is CASSSRLAGSQETQYF. DNA of the CDR3: TGTGCCAGCTCATCGAGACTAGCGGGGTCCCAAGAGACCCAGTACTTC.